Listed here are 2 T cell receptor beta chains from one sample, sequenced in a study of neurological immune-mediated disorders. TCRdb re-called the 5' RACE reads through MiXCR, storing one row per CDR3 protein. The table lists about 59,000 distinct CDR3 sequences, roughly 13% of them singletons. The sample was PBMCs. These receptors all come from a woman aged 60 to 75 with HTLV-1-associated myelopathy (HAM/TSP).

The sample holds many counts of this clonotype. This chain joins TRBV10-3 and TRBJ2-1, with 10 positions matching TRBD2. Germline-derived CDR1 and CDR2 are ENHRY and SYGVKD. The J segment lost 10 bases and the V segment lost 5 bases, leaving 20 bases of the junction unmatched. The CDR3 runs to 18 residues. CDR3 residues: CAISLPGLAGVEGREQFF. Written as DNA, the CDR3 is TGTGCCATCAGTCTCCCTGGGCTAGCGGGAGTGGAAGGAAGAGAGCAGTTCTTC.

The chain links TRBV20-1 to TRBJ2-1; TRBD2 agrees at 13 bases. V was clipped by 2 bases and J by 1 base; unmatched bases: 11. The CDR3 loop spans 19 amino acids. Per germline, CDR1 DFQATT and CDR2 SNEGSKA (reference sequence). The CDR3 reads CSARPKPGLAGYSYNEQFF. CDR3 DNA: TGCAGTGCTAGACCCAAACCGGGACTAGCGGGGTATTCCTACAATGAGCAGTTCTTC.